These 23 T cell receptor beta chains came from one sample sequenced in a study of T cell repertoires and HLA-DP antigens. Assay: immunoSEQ multiplex PCR; the TCRdb copy retains only in-frame clones and omits some. The profile covers about 73,000 clones, with over 75% appearing a single time and about 1.4% taken by the ten largest. No antigen has been assigned to these receptors. The specimen sequenced was CD4+ T cells from PBMCs. All receptors come from a man in his 60s in good health and CMV-seronegative.

V is TRBV11-2 and J is TRBJ1-2; D call uncertain. The length of the CDR3 is 14 residues. V lost 1 base and J 3 bases, leaving 9 bases between the germline ends. The germline V gene encodes CDR1 SGHAT and CDR2 FQNNGV. The CDR3: CASSLGGPYYGYTF. The CDR3 bases are TGTGCCAGCAGCTTAGGAGGGCCCTACTATGGCTACACCTTC. The full variable domain, in which reference TRBV11-2 and TRBJ1-2 provide the parts outside the CDR3, is EAGVAQSPRYKIIEKRQSVAFWCNPISGHATLYWYQQILGQGPKLLIQFQNNGVVDDSQLPKDRFSAERLKGVDSTLKIQPAKLEDSAVYLCASSLGGPYYGYTFGSGTRLTVV.

The rearrangement joins TRBV2 to TRBJ2-1; D remains unclear. The V end lost 3 bases, the J end lost 2 bases, and 8 bases lay between the germline ends. This CDR3 spans 14 amino acids. CDR1 is SNHLY and CDR2 is FYNNEI in the germline V gene. The CDR3, as DNA: TGTGCCAGCAGTGAGGGGTCCACCTACAATGAGCAGTTCTTC. Residues: CASSEGSTYNEQFF.

V gene TRBV4-1 combines with J gene TRBJ1-2; 7 bases are shared with TRBD1. V was pared by 4 bases and J by 8 bases, with 4 bases of the junction left unmatched. The germline V gene encodes CDR1 MGHRA and CDR2 YSYEKL. The CDR3 contains 12 residues. The CDR3 is CASSPNRGGYTF. The CDR3 DNA sequence: TGCGCCAGCAGCCCAAACAGGGGAGGCTACACCTTC.

The chain is built from TRBV4-1 and TRBJ1-1; weak D call: TRBD1 (6 bases). In germline, CDR1 is MGHRA, CDR2 YSYEKL. CDR3 length: 14 residues. Trimming stripped 4 bases from V and 4 bases from J, with 13 bases between. CDR3 in amino acids: CASSRGGSSTEAFF. In DNA form, the CDR3 reads TGCGCCAGCAGCCGAGGGGGGAGTAGCACTGAAGCTTTCTTT.

This clone was observed a few times. The V gene is TRBV5-4, the J gene TRBJ2-4; unclear D gene. V was clipped by 2 bases and J by 0 bases, with 9 bases between them. CDR1 is SGHNT, CDR2 YYREEE, per germline (reference sequence). CDR3 length equals 15 residues. The CDR3 spells CASSFLEVAKNIQYF. The DNA for the CDR3 is TGTGCCAGCAGCTTTCTCGAGGTAGCCAAAAACATTCAGTACTTC. Full variable domain (rest looked up from reference TRBV5-4 and TRBJ2-4): ETGVTQSPTHLIKTRGQQVTLRCSSQSGHNTVSWYQQALGQGPQFIFQYYREEENGRGNFPPRFSGLQFPNYSSELNVNALELDDSALYLCASSFLEVAKNIQYFGAGTRLSVL.

V is TRBV9 and J is TRBJ2-3; the match to TRBD2 covers 15 bases. This CDR3 has 16 residues. The trim removed 3 bases at V and 7 bases at J, leaving 6 bases unmatched. From germline, CDR1 is SGDLS and CDR2 YYNGEE. CDR3 protein: CASSAGGLAGGNTQYF. CDR3 bases: TGTGCCAGCAGCGCCGGAGGACTAGCGGGGGGGAATACGCAGTATTTT.

This sequence joins TRBV5-4 and TRBJ2-3; tentatively, D is TRBD2 (6 bases). This CDR3 spans 15 amino acids. V lost 0 bases and J 0 bases, leaving 8 bases between the germline ends. Germline CDR1 and CDR2: SGHNT and YYREEE (reference sequence). The CDR3 DNA reads as TGTGCCAGCAGCTTGGAAAGCGGGAGCACAGATACGCAGTATTTT. Residues: CASSLESGSTDTQYF.

The chain uses TRBV9 and TRBJ2-3; TRBD2 matches at 7 bases. This CDR3 contains 17 residues. CDR1 SGDLS and CDR2 YYNGEE come from the germline V gene. V gave up 4 bases and J gave up 3 bases; unmatched junction bases: 14. CDR3 in DNA: TGTGCCAGCAGCCTCAAAGGCGGCGGGGGAGGGACAGATACGCAGTATTTT. It specifies CASSLKGGGGGTDTQYF.

The CDR3 loop is CASSFNSGLQYF. The CDR3 nucleotides are TGTGCCAGCAGCTTTAACTCGGGCCTTCAGTACTTC. The chain couples TRBV7-8 to TRBJ2-4, with no clear D. CDR3 length: 12 amino acids. Between the trimmed V and J ends, which lost 3 bases and 11 bases, there was a span of 11 bases. Germline-derived CDR1 and CDR2 are SGHVS and FQNEAQ.

This chain uses TRBV30 with TRBJ2-3; 7 nucleotides line up with TRBD2. CDR1 and CDR2 (germline): GTSNPN, SVGIG (reference sequence). V lost 5 bases, J lost 8 bases, and 10 bases stayed unmatched. The CDR3 spans 13 residues. As DNA, the CDR3 is TGTGCCTGGGCGAGGGAGGGCGTCGGTACGCAGTATTTT. This gives the protein CAWAREGVGTQYF.

This chain joins TRBV6-5 and TRBJ1-2; possibly TRBD1 for D (5 bases). V lost 5 bases to trimming and J lost 4 bases, with 14 bases between them. The CDR3 is made up of 14 amino acids. In germline, CDR1 is MNHEY, CDR2 SVGAGI. The CDR3 nucleotides are TGTGCCAGCAGTCCTGGGGCTCAGATCTATGGCTACACCTTC. It yields the protein CASSPGAQIYGYTF.

This clone was detected only once. The chain recombines TRBV6-4 with TRBJ1-4; TRBD1 aligns across 7 bases. This CDR3 comprises 14 residues. Trimming removed 9 bases from V and 8 bases from J; junction bases left unmatched: 12. Germline CDR1 is MRHNA and CDR2 is SNTAGT. The DNA of the CDR3 is TGTGCCAGAGGAGAAAGACAGGGTTTGGAAAAACTGTTTTTT. It specifies CARGERQGLEKLFF.

V gene TRBV30 combines with J gene TRBJ1-4; TRBD1 matches at 7 bases. Germline lookup yields CDR1 GTSNPN and CDR2 SVGIG (reference sequence). The CDR3 totals 14 residues. With 3 bases clipped from V and 8 bases from J, the junction kept 9 bases outside the gene matches. CDR3 loop: CAWSRQGGSEKLFF. CDR3 coding DNA: TGTGCCTGGAGCCGACAGGGTGGAAGCGAAAAACTGTTTTTT. The full variable domain, completed using reference TRBV30 and TRBJ1-4, is SQTIHQWPATLVQPVGSPLSLECTVEGTSNPNLYWYRQAAGRGLQLLFYSVGIGQISSEVPQNLSASRPQDRQFILSSKKLLLSDSGFYLCAWSRQGGSEKLFFGSGTQLSVL.

On this clone itself: Other DNA sequences in this sample translate to the same CDR3. The gene calls are TRBV30 and TRBJ1-5; unclear D gene. V lost 5 bases and J lost 2, with 10 bases in between. CDR3 length: 13 residues. Germline CDR1 is GTSNPN and CDR2 is SVGIG (reference sequence). The CDR3 spells CAWSGGGNQPQHF. Written as DNA, the CDR3 is TGTGCCTGGTCAGGAGGAGGCAATCAGCCCCAGCATTTT.

The CDR3 bases are TGTGCCCGATCAACGAACTATAATTCACCCCTCCACTTT. As protein: CARSTNYNSPLHF. The chain has TRBV30 and TRBJ1-6; D is uncertain. The CDR3 is 13 amino acids. Germline V CDR1 and CDR2: GTSNPN, SVGIG (reference sequence). V lost 8 bases and J 3 bases, leaving 11 bases between the germline ends.

The rearrangement joins TRBV6-6 to TRBJ2-5; TRBD1 matches at 12 bases. Per germline, CDR1 MNHNY and CDR2 SVGAGI (reference sequence). Trimming at V came to 5 bases and at J to 4 bases, leaving 8 bases not matched to a gene. This CDR3 is 16 amino acids long. CDR3 coding DNA: TGTGCCAGCAGTCACCCGGGACAGGGGGCTGGAGAGACCCAGTACTTC. Its protein is CASSHPGQGAGETQYF.

CDR3: CASSSPTSGRVTGELFF. The CDR3, as DNA: TGTGCCAGCAGCTCCCCTACTAGCGGGAGGGTAACCGGGGAGCTGTTTTTT. This chain connects TRBV5-4 to TRBJ2-2; 13 positions match TRBD2. The J segment lost 5 bases and the V segment lost 3 bases, leaving 7 bases of the junction unmatched. The CDR3 extends over 17 amino acids. The germline V gene encodes CDR1 SGHNT and CDR2 YYREEE (reference sequence).

The chain carries TRBV19 and TRBJ2-1; D not resolved. CDR3 length: 14 amino acids. V was trimmed by 0 bases and J by 5 bases, leaving 8 bases between them. Germline-derived CDR1 and CDR2 are LNHDA and SQIVND (reference sequence). The CDR3 loop is CASSIEWQNNEQFF. The CDR3 DNA reads as TGTGCCAGTAGTATAGAATGGCAGAACAATGAGCAGTTCTTC. Drawing the rest from reference TRBV19 and TRBJ2-1, the complete variable domain is DGGITQSPKYLFRKEGQNVTLSCEQNLNHDAMYWYRQDPGQGLRLIYYSQIVNDFQKGDIAEGYSVSREKKESFPLTVTSAQKNPTAFYLCASSIEWQNNEQFFGPGTRLTVL.

The V gene is TRBV19, the J gene TRBJ1-5; D perhaps matches TRBD1 (5 bases). The CDR3 has 14 residues. CDR1 LNHDA and CDR2 SQIVND come from the germline V gene (reference sequence). The V end was cut by 6 bases, the J end by 2 bases, with 11 bases between. The CDR3 loop reads CASRNGGGNQPQHF. The CDR3 nucleotides are TGTGCCAGTAGGAACGGAGGGGGCAATCAGCCCCAGCATTTT.

The rearrangement links TRBV5-5 to TRBJ1-1; D not resolved. Germline lookup yields CDR1 SGHKS and CDR2 YYEKEE (reference sequence). V dropped 9 bases and J dropped 0 bases, with 21 bases sitting between them. The CDR3 is 16 residues long. CDR3 loop: CATSGGPYDLNTEAFF. The CDR3 region has the DNA TGTGCCACCTCAGGCGGGCCTTACGATTTGAACACTGAAGCTTTCTTT.

The V and J genes are TRBV5-4 and TRBJ1-2; D possibly corresponds to TRBD1 (5 bases). V lost 0 bases and J lost 1, with 16 bases in between. The CDR3 extends over 17 amino acids. Germline loops: CDR1 SGHNT, CDR2 YYREEE (reference sequence). CDR3 coding DNA: TGTGCCAGCAGCTTGGGGGGACGCTTTGGGGTTAACTATGGCTACACCTTC. Its translation: CASSLGGRFGVNYGYTF.

This clone was seen a few times. The chain is built from TRBV7-3 and TRBJ1-6; 7 bases agree with TRBD1. V was clipped by 1 base and J by 7 bases; unmatched bases: 7. The length of the CDR3 is 16 residues. Germline loops: CDR1 SGHTA, CDR2 FQGTGA. This chain's CDR3 is CASSLRGGGSNSPLHF. The CDR3, as DNA: TGTGCCAGCAGCTTAAGAGGAGGGGGCTCAAATTCACCCCTCCACTTT.

V and J are TRBV18 and TRBJ1-6, with D possibly being TRBD1 (5 bases). The V end was cut by 3 bases, the J end by 5 bases, with 11 bases between. CDR1 and CDR2 (germline): KGHSH, LQKENI. The CDR3 extends over 15 amino acids. The CDR3 bases are TGTGCCAGCTCACCGATCGGGGCCGATAATTCACCCCTCCACTTT. Amino acids: CASSPIGADNSPLHF.